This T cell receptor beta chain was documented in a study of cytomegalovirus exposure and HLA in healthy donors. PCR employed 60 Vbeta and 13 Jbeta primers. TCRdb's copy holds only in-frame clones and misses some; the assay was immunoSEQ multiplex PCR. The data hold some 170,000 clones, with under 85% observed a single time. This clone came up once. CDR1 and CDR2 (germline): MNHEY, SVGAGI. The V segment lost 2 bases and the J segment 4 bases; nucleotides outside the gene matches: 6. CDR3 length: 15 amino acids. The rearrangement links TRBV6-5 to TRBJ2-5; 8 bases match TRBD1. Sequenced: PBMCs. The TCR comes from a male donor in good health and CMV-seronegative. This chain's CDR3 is CASSYGQGKGETQYF. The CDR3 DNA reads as TGTGCCAGCAGTTACGGACAGGGAAAAGGAGAGACCCAGTACTTC.